Listed below are T cell receptor beta chains from one sample, sequenced in a study of T cells in Graves' hyperthyroidism and ophthalmopathy. Each CDR3 protein is one row after TCRdb ran MiXCR on the multiplex PCR reads. The sample yields some 650,000 distinct CDR3 sequences, 15% to 20% seen once. Sequenced sample: blood. These receptors were taken from a woman in her thirties or forties with Graves' ophthalmopathy. Each CDR3 is given with its conserved first and last residue. A D gene is named only where the DNA matches it firmly. Clone size is shown for a subset of rows, as once, few, many or a class of expanded clone.

CDR3 protein	CDR3 DNA	V gene	J gene	clone size	D gene
CASTRYGIPEAFF	TGTGCCAGCACCCGCTACGGGATTCCTGAAGCTTTCTTT	TRBV13	TRBJ1-1	many	-
CASSSTGPGYTF	TGTGCCAGCAGCTCTACCGGGCCCGGCTACACCTTC	TRBV11-2	TRBJ1-2	many	-
CASSWPAGELFF	TGTGCCAGCAGTTGGCCCGCCGGGGAGCTGTTTTTT	TRBV12-3/TRBV12-4	TRBJ2-2	many	-
CASSQAWAGGRETQYF	TGCGCCAGCAGCCAAGCTTGGGCGGGGGGCAGGGAGACCCAGTACTTC	TRBV4-1	TRBJ2-5	-	TRBD2
CASSRGSFNEQYF	TGCGCCAGCAGCCGCGGGAGTTTCAACGAGCAGTACTTC	TRBV4-1	TRBJ2-7	-	TRBD2
CASSWVGLAGVYNEQFF	TGCGCCAGCAGCTGGGTGGGACTAGCGGGAGTCTACAATGAGCAGTTCTTC	TRBV5-1	TRBJ2-1	-	TRBD2
CASSVGLAGGPNEQYF	TGCGCCAGCAGCGTTGGACTAGCGGGAGGGCCCAACGAGCAGTACTTC	TRBV5-1	TRBJ2-7	-	TRBD2
CASSLEGTSTYNEQFF	TGTGCCAGCAGCTTGGAGGGGACAAGCACCTACAATGAGCAGTTCTTC	TRBV19	TRBJ2-1	-	-
CASRVSPYGYTF	TGTGCCAGCAGGGTCTCCCCCTATGGCTACACCTTC	TRBV2	TRBJ1-2	many	-
CASSETESSGSKTQYF	TGTGCCAGCAGTGAAACGGAATCGAGCGGGAGCAAGACCCAGTACTTC	TRBV6-1	TRBJ2-5	many	TRBD2
CASSLEGTYGNTIYF	TGTGCCAGCAGCTTAGAGGGGACATACGGAAACACCATATATTTT	TRBV11-2	TRBJ1-3	many	-
CVSSLEQGGDQPQHF	TGTGTCAGCAGTTTGGAACAGGGCGGGGATCAGCCCCAGCATTTT	TRBV12-3/TRBV12-4	TRBJ1-5	few	-
CASSEGGAGQPQHF	TGTGCCAGCAGTGAGGGGGGCGCGGGACAGCCCCAGCATTTT	TRBV2	TRBJ1-5	few	-
CASSLASGRIAEQFF	TGCGCCAGCAGCTTGGCTAGCGGGAGGATCGCTGAGCAGTTCTTC	TRBV5-1	TRBJ2-1	many	TRBD2
CSATEGGPEDTQYF	TGCAGTGCCACGGAGGGAGGGCCGGAAGATACGCAGTATTTT	TRBV20-1	TRBJ2-3	many	TRBD2
CASSRGGAYGYTF	TGTGCCAGCAGCCGGGGAGGGGCATATGGCTACACCTTC	TRBV7-9	TRBJ1-2	-	-
CASRTGQGGNQPQHF	TGTGCCAGCAGAACGGGACAGGGGGGGAATCAGCCCCAGCATTTT	TRBV28	TRBJ1-5	few	TRBD1
CASSASGTVGEKLFF	TGTGCCAGCAGCGCATCCGGGACAGTCGGTGAAAAACTGTTTTTT	TRBV7-9	TRBJ1-4	-	TRBD1
CASSYLGGQETQYF	TGTGCCAGCAGTTACTTGGGGGGGCAAGAGACCCAGTACTTC	TRBV28	TRBJ2-5	many	TRBD2
CASSLSGEIRGYTF	TGTGCCAGCAGTTTATCTGGGGAGATAAGGGGCTACACCTTC	TRBV27	TRBJ1-2	few	-
CASSYPPGGYTGELFF	TGTGCCAGCAGTTACCCTCCAGGAGGGTACACCGGGGAGCTGTTTTTT	TRBV6-6	TRBJ2-2	few	-
CASSRYSGGSKETQYF	TGTGCCAGCAGCCGCTATAGCGGGGGGTCTAAAGAGACCCAGTACTTC	TRBV7-2	TRBJ2-5	few	TRBD2
CASSYQTPQTDGYTF	TGTGCCAGCAGTTACCAGACTCCCCAGACGGATGGCTACACCTTC	TRBV6-5	TRBJ1-2	few	-